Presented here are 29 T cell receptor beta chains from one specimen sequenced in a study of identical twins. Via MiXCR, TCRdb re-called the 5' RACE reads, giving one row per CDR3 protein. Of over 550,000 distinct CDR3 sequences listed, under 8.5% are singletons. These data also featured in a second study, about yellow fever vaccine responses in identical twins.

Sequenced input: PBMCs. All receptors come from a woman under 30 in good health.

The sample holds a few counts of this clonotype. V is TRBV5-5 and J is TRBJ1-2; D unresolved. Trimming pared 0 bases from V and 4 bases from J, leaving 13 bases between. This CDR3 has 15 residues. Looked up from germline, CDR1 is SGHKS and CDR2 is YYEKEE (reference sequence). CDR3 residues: CASSLVREAPYGYTF. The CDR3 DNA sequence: TGTGCCAGCAGCTTGGTCCGTGAGGCGCCCTATGGCTACACCTTC.

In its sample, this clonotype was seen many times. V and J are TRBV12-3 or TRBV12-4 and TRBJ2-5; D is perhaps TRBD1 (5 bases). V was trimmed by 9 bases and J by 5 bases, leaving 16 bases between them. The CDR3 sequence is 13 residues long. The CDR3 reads CASMRQIGETQYF. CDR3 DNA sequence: TGTGCCAGTATGAGACAGATTGGGGAGACCCAGTACTTC.

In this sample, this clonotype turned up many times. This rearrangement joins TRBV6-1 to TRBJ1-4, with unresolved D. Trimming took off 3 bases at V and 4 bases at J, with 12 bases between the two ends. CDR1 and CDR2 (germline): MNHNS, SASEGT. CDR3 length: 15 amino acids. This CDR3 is CASSEEDGNNEKLFF. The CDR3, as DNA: TGTGCCAGCAGTGAGGAGGACGGGAATAATGAAAAACTGTTTTTT.

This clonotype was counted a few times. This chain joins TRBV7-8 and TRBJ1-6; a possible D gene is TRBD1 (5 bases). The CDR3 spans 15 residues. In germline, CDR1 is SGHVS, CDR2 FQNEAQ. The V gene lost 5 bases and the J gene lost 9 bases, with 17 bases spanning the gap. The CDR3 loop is CASSPNTGQGSPLHF. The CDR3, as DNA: TGTGCCAGCAGCCCCAACACGGGCCAGGGTTCACCCCTCCACTTT.

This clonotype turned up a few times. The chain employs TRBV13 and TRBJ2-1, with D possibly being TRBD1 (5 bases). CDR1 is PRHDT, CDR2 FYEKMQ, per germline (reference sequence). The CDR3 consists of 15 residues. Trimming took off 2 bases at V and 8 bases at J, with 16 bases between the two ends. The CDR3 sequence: CASSLTNLPRDEQFF. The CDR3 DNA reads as TGTGCCAGCAGCTTAACGAACTTACCCAGGGATGAGCAGTTCTTC.

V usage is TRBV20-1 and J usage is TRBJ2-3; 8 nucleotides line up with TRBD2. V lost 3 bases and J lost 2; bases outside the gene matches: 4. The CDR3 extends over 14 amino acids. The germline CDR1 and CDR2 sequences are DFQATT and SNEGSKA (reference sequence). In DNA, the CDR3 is TGCAGTGCTAGTGGTAGCGGGGCCACAGATACGCAGTATTTT. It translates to CSASGSGATDTQYF.

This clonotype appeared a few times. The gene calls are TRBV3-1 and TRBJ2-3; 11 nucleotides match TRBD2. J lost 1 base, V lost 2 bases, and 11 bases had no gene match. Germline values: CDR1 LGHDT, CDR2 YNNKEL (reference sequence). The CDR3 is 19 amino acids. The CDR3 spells CASSQYGTSGPKGTDTQYF. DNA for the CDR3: TGTGCCAGCAGCCAATACGGGACTAGCGGCCCCAAGGGCACAGATACGCAGTATTTT.

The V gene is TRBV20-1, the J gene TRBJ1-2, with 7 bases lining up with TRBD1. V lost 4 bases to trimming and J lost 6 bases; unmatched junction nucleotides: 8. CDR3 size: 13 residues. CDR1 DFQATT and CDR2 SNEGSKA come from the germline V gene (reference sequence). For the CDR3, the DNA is TGCAGTGCTACCCCCGCAGGGGGGAATGGCTACACCTTC. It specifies CSATPAGGNGYTF.

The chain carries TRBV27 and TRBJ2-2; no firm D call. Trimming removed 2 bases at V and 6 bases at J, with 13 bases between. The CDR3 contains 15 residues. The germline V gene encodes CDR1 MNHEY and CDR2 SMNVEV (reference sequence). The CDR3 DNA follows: TGTGCCAGCAGTTTACGTATTGATTGGTCCGGGGAGCTGTTTTTT. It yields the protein CASSLRIDWSGELFF.

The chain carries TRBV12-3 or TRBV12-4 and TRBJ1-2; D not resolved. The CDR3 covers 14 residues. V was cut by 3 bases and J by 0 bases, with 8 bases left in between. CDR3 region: CASSFQDSNYGYTF. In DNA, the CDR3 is TGTGCCAGCAGTTTTCAGGACTCTAACTATGGCTACACCTTC.

The CDR3 region is CASRKGTGPKFF. CDR3 DNA: TGCGCCAGCAGAAAAGGGACTGGCCCAAAGTTCTTC. V is TRBV4-1 and J is TRBJ2-1, with D perhaps TRBD2 (6 bases). Trimming removed 6 bases from V and 14 bases from J, with 17 bases in between. The CDR3 is made up of 12 amino acids. Looked up from germline, CDR1 is MGHRA and CDR2 is YSYEKL.

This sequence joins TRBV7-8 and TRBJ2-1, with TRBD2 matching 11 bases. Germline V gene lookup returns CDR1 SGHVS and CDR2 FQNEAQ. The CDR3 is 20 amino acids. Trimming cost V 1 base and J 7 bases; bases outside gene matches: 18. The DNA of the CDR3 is TGTGCCAGCAGCTTAGTTCCGTCTAGCGGGAGGACCCCACGCTGGAATGAGCAGTTCTTC. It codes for CASSLVPSSGRTPRWNEQFF. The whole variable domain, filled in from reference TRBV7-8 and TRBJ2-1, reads GAGVSQSPRYKVAKRGQDVALRCDPISGHVSLFWYQQALGQGPEFLTYFQNEAQLDKSGLPSDRFFAERPEGSVSTLKIQRTQQEDSAVYLCASSLVPSSGRTPRWNEQFFGPGTRLTVL.

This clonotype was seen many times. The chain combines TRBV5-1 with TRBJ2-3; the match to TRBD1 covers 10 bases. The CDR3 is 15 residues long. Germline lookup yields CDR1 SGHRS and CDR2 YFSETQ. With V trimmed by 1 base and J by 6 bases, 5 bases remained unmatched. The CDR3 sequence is CASSLSGQGVDTQYF. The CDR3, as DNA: TGCGCCAGCAGCTTGTCTGGACAGGGGGTGGATACGCAGTATTTT.

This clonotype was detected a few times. The CDR3: CSASWGPSYEQYV. The CDR3 bases are TGCAGTGCTAGTTGGGGACCGTCCTACGAGCAGTACGTC. The chain couples TRBV20-1 to TRBJ2-7, with D perhaps being TRBD1 or TRBD2 (5 bases each). This CDR3 contains 13 residues. Germline V gene sequence: CDR1 DFQATT, CDR2 SNEGSKA (reference sequence). V lost 3 bases, J lost 1 base, and 10 bases lay in between.

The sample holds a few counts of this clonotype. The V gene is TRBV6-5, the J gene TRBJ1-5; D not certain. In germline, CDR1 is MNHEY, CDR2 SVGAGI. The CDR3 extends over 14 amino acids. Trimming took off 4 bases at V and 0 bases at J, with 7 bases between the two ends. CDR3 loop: CASSWVDSNQPQHF. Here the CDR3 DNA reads TGTGCCAGCAGTTGGGTCGATAGCAATCAGCCCCAGCATTTT.

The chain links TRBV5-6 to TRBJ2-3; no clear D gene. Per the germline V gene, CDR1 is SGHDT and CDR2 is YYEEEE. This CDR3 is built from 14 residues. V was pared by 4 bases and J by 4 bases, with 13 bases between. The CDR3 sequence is CASSLDGLADTQYF. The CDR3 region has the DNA TGTGCCAGCAGCCTGGATGGATTAGCAGATACGCAGTATTTT.

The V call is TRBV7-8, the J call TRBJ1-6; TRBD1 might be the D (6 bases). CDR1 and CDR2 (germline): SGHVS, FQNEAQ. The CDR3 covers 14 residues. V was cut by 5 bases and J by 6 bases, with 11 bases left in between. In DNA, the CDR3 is TGTGCCAGCAGCGCAAACAGGGTTAATTCACCCCTCCACTTT. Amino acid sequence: CASSANRVNSPLHF.

The CDR3 DNA sequence: TGCAGTGCTCGAACCGGGGGAAGTCCCTATGGCTACACCTTC. Amino acids: CSARTGGSPYGYTF. The chain carries TRBV20-1 and TRBJ1-2, with D possibly being TRBD1 (5 bases). Germline V gene sequence: CDR1 DFQATT, CDR2 SNEGSKA (reference sequence). Deletions cut 5 bases from V and 4 bases from J, with 17 bases between. CDR3 length: 14 amino acids.

The CDR3 region is CSARADRRVVNEQFF. CDR3 DNA sequence: TGCAGTGCTAGAGCGGACAGGCGGGTTGTCAATGAGCAGTTCTTC. J is TRBJ2-1 and V is TRBV20-1; 7 bases map to TRBD1. Germline-derived CDR1 and CDR2 are DFQATT and SNEGSKA (reference sequence). CDR3 size: 15 residues. J lost 6 bases, V lost 1 base, and 9 bases had no gene match.

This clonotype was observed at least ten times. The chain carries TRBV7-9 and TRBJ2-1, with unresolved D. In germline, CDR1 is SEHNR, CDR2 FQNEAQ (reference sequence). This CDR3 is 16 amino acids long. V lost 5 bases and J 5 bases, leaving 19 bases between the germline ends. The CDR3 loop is CASSHSRSANDNEQFF. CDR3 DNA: TGTGCCAGCAGCCATAGCCGCAGTGCGAACGACAATGAGCAGTTCTTC.

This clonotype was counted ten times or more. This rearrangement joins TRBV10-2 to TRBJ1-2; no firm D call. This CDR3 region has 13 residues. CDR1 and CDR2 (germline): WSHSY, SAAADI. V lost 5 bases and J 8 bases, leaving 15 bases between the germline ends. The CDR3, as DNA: TGCGCCAGCAGTCCTCCCCAACCGGGAGGCTACACCTTC. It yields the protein CASSPPQPGGYTF.

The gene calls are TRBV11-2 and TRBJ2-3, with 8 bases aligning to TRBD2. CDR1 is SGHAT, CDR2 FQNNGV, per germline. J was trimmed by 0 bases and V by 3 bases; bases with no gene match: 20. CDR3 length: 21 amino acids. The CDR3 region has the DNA TGTGCCAGCAGCTTTTTCCTTCCCCTTTCCGCGGGAGGACGTAGCACAGATACGCAGTATTTT. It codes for CASSFFLPLSAGGRSTDTQYF.

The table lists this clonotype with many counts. CDR3 loop: CASSLRGTGEDGYTF. In DNA, the CDR3 is TGTGCCAGCAGCCTCCGTGGGACAGGGGAGGATGGCTACACCTTC. V usage is TRBV12-3 or TRBV12-4 and J usage is TRBJ1-2, with 10 bases aligning to TRBD1. Trimming at V came to 6 bases and at J to 6 bases, leaving 10 bases not matched to a gene. CDR3 length: 15 amino acids.

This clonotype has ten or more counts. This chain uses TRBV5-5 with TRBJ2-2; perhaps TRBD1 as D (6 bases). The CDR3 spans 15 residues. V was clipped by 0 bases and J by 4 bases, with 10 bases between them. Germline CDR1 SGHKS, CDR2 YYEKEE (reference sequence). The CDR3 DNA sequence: TGTGCCAGCAGCTTGGGAAGGACAGCCACCGGGGAGCTGTTTTTT. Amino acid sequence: CASSLGRTATGELFF.

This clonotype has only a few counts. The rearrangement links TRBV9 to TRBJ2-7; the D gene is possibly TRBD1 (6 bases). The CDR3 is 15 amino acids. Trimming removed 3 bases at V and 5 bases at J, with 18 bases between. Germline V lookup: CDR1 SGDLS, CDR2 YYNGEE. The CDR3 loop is CASSEGGAGRDEQYF. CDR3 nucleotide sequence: TGTGCCAGCAGCGAAGGGGGTGCCGGGCGGGACGAGCAGTACTTC.

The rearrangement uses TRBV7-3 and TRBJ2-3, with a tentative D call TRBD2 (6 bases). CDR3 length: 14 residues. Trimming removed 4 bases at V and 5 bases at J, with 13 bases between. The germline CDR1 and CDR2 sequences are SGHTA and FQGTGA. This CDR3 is CASSSVGSGDTQYF. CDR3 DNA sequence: TGTGCCAGCAGCTCTGTGGGTAGCGGAGATACGCAGTATTTT.

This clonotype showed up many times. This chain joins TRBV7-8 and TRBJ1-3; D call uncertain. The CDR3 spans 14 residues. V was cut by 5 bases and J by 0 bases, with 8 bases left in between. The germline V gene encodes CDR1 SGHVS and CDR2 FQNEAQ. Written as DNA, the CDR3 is TGTGCCAGCAGCCTGACATTCTCTGGAAACACCATATATTTT. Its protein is CASSLTFSGNTIYF. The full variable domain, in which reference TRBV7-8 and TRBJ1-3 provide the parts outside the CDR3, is GAGVSQSPRYKVAKRGQDVALRCDPISGHVSLFWYQQALGQGPEFLTYFQNEAQLDKSGLPSDRFFAERPEGSVSTLKIQRTQQEDSAVYLCASSLTFSGNTIYFGEGSWLTVV.

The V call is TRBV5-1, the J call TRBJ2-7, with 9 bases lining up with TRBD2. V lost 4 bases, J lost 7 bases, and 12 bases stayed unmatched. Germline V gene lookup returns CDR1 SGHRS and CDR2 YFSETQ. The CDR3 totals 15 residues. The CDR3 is CASSPSSGMPWEQYF. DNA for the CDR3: TGCGCCAGCAGCCCGTCTAGCGGGATGCCGTGGGAGCAGTACTTC.

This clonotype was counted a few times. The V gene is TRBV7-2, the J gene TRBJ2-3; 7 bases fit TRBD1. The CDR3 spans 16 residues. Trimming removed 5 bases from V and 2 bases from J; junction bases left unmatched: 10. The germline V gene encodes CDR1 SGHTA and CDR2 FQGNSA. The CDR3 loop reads CASSPHRDSFTDTQYF. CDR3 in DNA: TGTGCCAGCAGCCCACACCGGGACAGTTTCACAGATACGCAGTATTTT.